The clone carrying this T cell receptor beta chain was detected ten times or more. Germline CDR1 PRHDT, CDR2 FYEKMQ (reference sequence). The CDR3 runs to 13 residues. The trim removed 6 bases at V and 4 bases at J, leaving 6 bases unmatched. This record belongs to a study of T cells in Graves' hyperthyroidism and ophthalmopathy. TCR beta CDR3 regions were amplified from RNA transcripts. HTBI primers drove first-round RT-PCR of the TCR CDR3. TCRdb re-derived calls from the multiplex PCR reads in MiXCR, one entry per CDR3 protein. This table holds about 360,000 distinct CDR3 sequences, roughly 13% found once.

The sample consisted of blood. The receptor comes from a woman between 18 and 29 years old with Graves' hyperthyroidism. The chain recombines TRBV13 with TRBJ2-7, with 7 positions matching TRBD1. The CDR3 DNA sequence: TGTGCCAGCAGTCGGGACAGCGATTACGAGCAGTACTTC. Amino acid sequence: CASSRDSDYEQYF. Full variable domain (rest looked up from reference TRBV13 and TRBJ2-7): AAGVIQSPRHLIKEKRETATLKCYPIPRHDTVYWYQQGPGQDPQFLISFYEKMQSDKGSIPDRFSAQQFSDYHSELNMSSLELGDSALYFCASSRDSDYEQYFGPGTRLTVT.